These 4 T cell receptor beta chains were sequenced from one sample in a study of shared clonotypes between healthy human individuals. Positive CCR7 selection of CD45RO-negative cells yielded the naive CD8 cells, and terminally differentiated effector memory CD45RA+ cells were excluded. Libraries were prepared by immunoSEQ multiplex PCR; TCRdb keeps only in-frame clonotypes and omits some of them. The sample records about 2 million clones, roughly 95% being singletons. The specimen was naive CD8+ T cells sorted from blood. The origin of the receptors is a man younger than 35 in good health.

This clone appeared once. The rearrangement uses TRBV15 and TRBJ1-4; TRBD1 is a possible D gene (5 bases). This CDR3 spans 17 amino acids. Per the germline V gene, CDR1 is LNHNV and CDR2 is YYDKDF (reference sequence). Trimming shortened V by 0 bases and J by 0 bases, and 11 bases separated the two germline ends. The CDR3 sequence: CATSRDLQGATNEKLFF. The CDR3 DNA follows: TGTGCCACCAGCAGAGATCTCCAGGGAGCAACTAATGAAAAACTGTTTTTT.

The chain recombines TRBV2 with TRBJ2-7; 12 bases agree with TRBD2. CDR3 size: 14 residues. Germline V CDR1 and CDR2: SNHLY, FYNNEI. The J segment lost 6 bases and the V segment lost 4 bases, leaving 4 bases of the junction unmatched. CDR3 coding DNA: TGTGCCAGCAGTGGACTAGCGGGAGTTCGCGAGCAGTACTTC. As protein: CASSGLAGVREQYF. Variable domain in full (rest from reference TRBV2 and TRBJ2-7): EPEVTQTPSHQVTQMGQEVILRCVPISNHLYFYWYRQILGQKVEFLVSFYNNEISEKSEIFDDQFSVERPDGSNFTLKIRSTKLEDSAMYFCASSGLAGVREQYFGPGTRLTVT.

The chain has TRBV5-6 and TRBJ2-5; no clear D. V was shortened by 1 base and J by 2 bases, with 9 bases between the two germline ends. Per the germline V gene, CDR1 is SGHDT and CDR2 is YYEEEE. The CDR3 contains 14 residues. The CDR3 protein is CASSLRRPQETQYF. As DNA, the CDR3 is TGTGCCAGCAGCTTGAGACGGCCGCAAGAGACCCAGTACTTC.

The rearrangement joins TRBV6-5 to TRBJ2-7; a weak D match, TRBD2 (6 bases). Germline V gene sequence: CDR1 MNHEY, CDR2 SVGAGI. Deletions cut 4 bases from V and 7 bases from J, with 14 bases between. The CDR3 has 13 amino acids. Here the CDR3 reads CASSFTVAGEQYF. CDR3 nucleotides: TGTGCCAGCAGTTTCACGGTTGCGGGGGAGCAGTACTTC.